The 14 T cell receptor beta chains listed next were all sequenced from one sample in a study of OX40 agonist ivuxolimab in advanced cancers. The assay was immunoSEQ multiplex PCR, and TCRdb's table has in-frame clones only and misses some. Among about 79,000 clones listed, 84% were seen once. This sample comprised CD4+ or CD8+ T cells sorted from blood, obtained in a trial of the OX40 agonist ivuxolimab. The receptors originated from an adult with an advanced solid tumor such as melanoma, head and neck, liver or kidney cancer.

The CDR3 DNA reads as TGTGCCAGCAGAAAGACAGGGGGCTCCTACGAGCAGTACTTC. Protein product: CASRKTGGSYEQYF. This rearrangement joins TRBV5-6 to TRBJ2-7; TRBD1 matches 9 bases. The length of the CDR3 is 14 residues. Germline V lookup: CDR1 SGHDT, CDR2 YYEEEE. The V gene end was trimmed by 5 bases and the J gene end by 0 bases; junction bases not matched to a gene: 3.

The chain joins TRBV5-1 to TRBJ2-5; TRBD1 agrees at 7 bases. CDR1 SGHRS and CDR2 YFSETQ come from the germline V gene. The CDR3 is 14 amino acids. Trimming took 4 bases from V and 4 from J; bases not matched to a gene: 7. The CDR3 region is CASSPQTGAETQYF. The CDR3 region has the DNA TGCGCCAGCAGCCCCCAAACAGGGGCAGAGACCCAGTACTTC.

V and J are TRBV4-2 and TRBJ2-7; TRBD2 is a possible D gene (6 bases). The V gene lost 1 base and the J gene lost 2 bases, with 21 bases spanning the gap. Germline loops: CDR1 LGHNA, CDR2 YNFKEQ. CDR3 length: 18 amino acids. CDR3 protein: CASSQGFVGGLIAYEQYF. The CDR3 coding sequence is TGTGCCAGCAGCCAAGGTTTCGTTGGGGGACTTATCGCCTACGAGCAGTACTTC.

The chain carries TRBV9 and TRBJ1-2; D possibly corresponds to TRBD1 (5 bases). V was pared by 4 bases and J by 8 bases, with 18 bases between. Germline loops: CDR1 SGDLS, CDR2 YYNGEE. This CDR3 has 14 residues. The CDR3 nucleotides read TGTGCCAGCAGCCCTCAACTAACAGGACTAGGCTACACCTTC. Translated: CASSPQLTGLGYTF.

This clone was detected only a few times. The chain uses TRBV10-3 and TRBJ2-5; D is perhaps TRBD1 or TRBD2 (7 bases each). Trimming pared 0 bases from V and 4 bases from J, leaving 12 bases between. This CDR3 is 15 amino acids long. Germline assignment: CDR1 ENHRY and CDR2 SYGVKD. In nucleotides, the CDR3 is TGTGCCATCAGTGAGTCCGCAGGGGGGGGAGAGACCCAGTACTTC. It translates to CAISESAGGGETQYF.

This clone has more than one count but fewer than ten. The V call is TRBV28, the J call TRBJ1-6; tentative D call: TRBD1 (5 bases). Trimming took 5 bases from V and 4 from J, leaving 15 bases between them. Germline CDR1 MDHEN, CDR2 SYDVKM. This CDR3 is built from 16 residues. The CDR3 DNA reads TGTGCCAGCAGTCCGCTCAGGGTTGGGTATAATTCACCCCTCCACTTT. Its protein product is CASSPLRVGYNSPLHF.

The gene calls are TRBV7-9 and TRBJ1-3; D is unclear. The V and J ends lost 1 base and 2 bases respectively, with 6 bases between them. Germline-derived CDR1 and CDR2 are SEHNR and FQNEAQ (reference sequence). The CDR3 totals 14 residues. CDR3 sequence (DNA): TGTGCCAGCAGCTTAGGGGTCACTGGAAACACCATATATTTT. This encodes CASSLGVTGNTIYF.

The rearrangement links TRBV28 to TRBJ2-7; D is unresolved. Trimming stripped 4 bases from V and 6 bases from J, with 13 bases between. The CDR3 loop spans 13 amino acids. Germline V gene sequence: CDR1 MDHEN, CDR2 SYDVKM. The CDR3 DNA reads as TGTGCCAGCAGTTCCGTTACACTAATCGAGCAGTACTTC. It specifies CASSSVTLIEQYF.

The CDR3 DNA sequence: TGTGCCAGCAGTTCGGTTAGTAGGGGTGAACAGTTCTTC. This codes for CASSSVSRGEQFF. The gene calls are TRBV28 and TRBJ2-1, with a possible D match to TRBD1 (5 bases). This CDR3 region has 13 residues. Germline CDR1 MDHEN, CDR2 SYDVKM. Trimming removed 4 bases from V and 13 bases from J, with 17 bases in between. The full variable domain, its missing parts supplied by reference TRBV28 and TRBJ2-1, is DVKVTQSSRYLVKRTGEKVFLECVQDMDHENMFWYRQDPGLGLRLIYFSYDVKMKEKGDIPEGYSVSREKKERFSLILESASTNQTSMYLCASSSVSRGEQFFGPGTRLTVL.

This chain uses TRBV7-2 with TRBJ2-1; 9 bases fit TRBD1. The CDR3 sequence is 16 residues long. J gave up 4 bases and V 1 base, and 5 bases lay outside the gene matches. Germline CDR1 reads SGHTA; CDR2 reads FQGNSA. The CDR3 sequence: CASSLVSGQGYNEQFF. The CDR3 DNA reads as TGTGCCAGCAGCTTAGTTTCGGGACAGGGATACAATGAGCAGTTCTTC.

The chain uses TRBV7-2 and TRBJ2-7, with a tentative D call TRBD2 (6 bases). V dropped 4 bases and J dropped 4 bases, with 14 bases sitting between them. Germline CDR1 and CDR2: SGHTA and FQGNSA. CDR3 size: 14 residues. CDR3 in DNA: TGTGCCAGCAGCTCCAATAGCGGCCCTTACGAGCAGTACTTC. As protein: CASSSNSGPYEQYF.

Notes on this clone: The junction differs from germline at one of its ends, possibly a read error. The chain recombines TRBV18 with TRBJ1-1, with no clear D. Germline V gene data show CDR1 as KGHSH and CDR2 as LQKENI. The CDR3 runs 12 residues. As DNA, the CDR3 is TGTGCCAGCTCACCACCTAACAGTGAAGCTTTCTTT. Its protein product is CASSPPNSEAFF.

The chain has TRBV5-6 and TRBJ1-2, with TRBD1 identical over 11 bases. Per the germline V gene, CDR1 is SGHDT and CDR2 is YYEEEE. With V trimmed by 3 bases and J by 4 bases, 5 bases remained unmatched. CDR3 length: 15 residues. The CDR3 bases are TGTGCCAGCAGCTGGGACAGGGGGACATCCTATGGCTACACCTTC. This encodes CASSWDRGTSYGYTF.

The rearrangement uses TRBV30 and TRBJ2-1; 8 bases are shared with TRBD2. With 6 bases clipped from V and 9 bases from J, the junction kept 10 bases outside the gene matches. The CDR3 runs to 13 residues. CDR1 and CDR2 from the germline V gene are GTSNPN and SVGIG (reference sequence). CDR3 DNA: TGTGCCTGCCCCACCCGGACTAGCAGTGAGCAGTTCTTC. It specifies CACPTRTSSEQFF.